This entry features one TCR beta chain sequence. Its antigen is not identified. The data were taken from a study of CD8+CD57+ T cells in acquired aplastic anemia. The template for TCR beta VDJ and CDR3 sequence profiling was genomic DNA. TCRdb itself ran the reads through MiXCR, one entry per CDR3 protein. There are 250,000 to 300,000 distinct CDR3 sequences in the sample; 56% occur only once, and 1% to 1.5% lies in the top ten. CDR1 is MNHNY and CDR2 is SVGAGI in the germline V gene (reference sequence). The V end lost 6 bases, the J end lost 5 bases, and 10 bases lay between the germline ends. This CDR3 is 12 amino acids long. Sequencing involved patients with CD8+CD57+ cell expansion previously shown by flow cytometry. Every one of the patients had aplastic anemia (severe, acquired). Study-level findings and limits: The number of CD8+ CDR3 sequences shared by patients and controls was roughly 30.

The rearrangement joins TRBV6-6 to TRBJ1-1; D not resolved. The sequenced sample was sorted CD4+, CD8+, or CD8+CD57+ T cells (not recorded which) from PBMCs. This receptor was identified in a human donor with aplastic anemia. DNA for the CDR3: TGTGCCAGCAGCCAAGGAAGAACTGAAGCTTTCTTT. Its translation is CASSQGRTEAFF.